This T cell receptor (beta chain) was identified during a study of blood T cell repertoires in COVID-19. Study background: Sites in the United States, Italy and Spain provided acute and convalescent COVID-19 samples. T cells, B-cell-depleted T cells, or PBMCs provided the cDNA or gDNA that served as material.

Study processing details: Amplification of reference gene primers provided the estimated nucleated cell counts. Produced via immunoSEQ multiplex PCR; TCRdb's table is partial and in-frame only. That table is the source of V, J and clone size, and D and trimming were worked out from the DNA. The sample lists roughly 200,000 clones, 70% to 90% occurring once. The germline CDR1 and CDR2 sequences are SGHRS and YFSETQ. V was shortened by 1 base and J by 0 bases, with 8 bases between the two germline ends. This CDR3 spans 16 amino acids. Sequencing was performed on peripheral blood. The V gene is TRBV5-1, the J gene TRBJ2-6; maybe TRBD1 (5 bases). This clonotype was sampled from a woman of 80 years or more with acute or convalescent COVID-19. This CDR3 reads CASSLIRASGANVLTF. The CDR3 DNA is TGCGCCAGCAGCTTGATCAGGGCCTCTGGGGCCAACGTCCTGACTTTC.